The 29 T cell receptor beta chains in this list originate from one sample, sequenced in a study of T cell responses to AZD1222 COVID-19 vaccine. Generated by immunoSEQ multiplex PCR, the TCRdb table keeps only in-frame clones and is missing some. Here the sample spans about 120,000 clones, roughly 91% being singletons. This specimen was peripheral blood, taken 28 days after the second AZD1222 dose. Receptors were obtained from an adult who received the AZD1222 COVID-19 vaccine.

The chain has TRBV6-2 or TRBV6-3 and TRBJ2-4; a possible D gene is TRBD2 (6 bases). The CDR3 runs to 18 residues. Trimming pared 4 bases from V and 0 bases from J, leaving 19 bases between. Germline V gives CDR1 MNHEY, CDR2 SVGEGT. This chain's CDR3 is CASSWGRSTAQAKNIQYF. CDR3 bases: TGTGCCAGCAGTTGGGGGAGGAGTACCGCGCAAGCCAAAAACATTCAGTACTTC.

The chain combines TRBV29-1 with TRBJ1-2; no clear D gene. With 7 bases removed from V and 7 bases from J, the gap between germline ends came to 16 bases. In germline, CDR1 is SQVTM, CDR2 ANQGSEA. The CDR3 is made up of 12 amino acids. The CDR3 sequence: CSGTSPSGGYTF. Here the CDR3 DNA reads TGCAGCGGTACAAGCCCGTCGGGTGGCTACACCTTC.

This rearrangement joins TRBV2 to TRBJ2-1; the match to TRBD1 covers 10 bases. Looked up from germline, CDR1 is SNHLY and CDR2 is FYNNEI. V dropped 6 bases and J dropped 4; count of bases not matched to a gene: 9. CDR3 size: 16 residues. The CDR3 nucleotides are TGTGCCAGCAGAGCCGGGACAGGGGTCGGGTACAATGAGCAGTTCTTC. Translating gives CASRAGTGVGYNEQFF.

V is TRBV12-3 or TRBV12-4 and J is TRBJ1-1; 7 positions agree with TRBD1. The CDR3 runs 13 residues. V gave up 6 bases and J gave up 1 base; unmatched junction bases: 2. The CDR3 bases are TGTGCCAGCAGATGGGACAGGAACACTGAAGCTTTCTTT. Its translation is CASRWDRNTEAFF.

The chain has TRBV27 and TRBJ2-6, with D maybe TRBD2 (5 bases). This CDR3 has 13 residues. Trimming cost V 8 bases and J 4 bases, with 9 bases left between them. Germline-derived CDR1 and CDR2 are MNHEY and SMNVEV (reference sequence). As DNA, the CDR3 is TGTGCCAGCTCCCCGGGGGGGGCCAACGTCCTGACTTTC. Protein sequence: CASSPGGANVLTF.

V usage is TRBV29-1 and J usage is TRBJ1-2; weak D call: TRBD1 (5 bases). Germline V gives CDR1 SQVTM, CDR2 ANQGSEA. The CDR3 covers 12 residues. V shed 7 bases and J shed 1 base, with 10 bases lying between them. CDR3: CSAGHVNYGYTF. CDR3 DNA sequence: TGCAGCGCTGGACACGTTAACTATGGCTACACCTTC.

In DNA, the CDR3 is TGCGCCAGCAGCGGCCTAGGGAATGGCTACACCTTC. This codes for CASSGLGNGYTF. The rearrangement uses TRBV5-1 and TRBJ1-2; D unresolved. With 4 bases removed from V and 6 bases from J, the gap between germline ends came to 10 bases. The CDR3 is 12 amino acids. Per germline, CDR1 SGHRS and CDR2 YFSETQ. The full variable domain, with the rest looked up from reference TRBV5-1 and TRBJ1-2, is KAGVTQTPRYLIKTRGQQVTLSCSPISGHRSVSWYQQTPGQGLQFLFEYFSETQRNKGNFPGRFSGRQFSNSRSEMNVSTLELGDSALYLCASSGLGNGYTFGSGTRLTVV.

The CDR3 sequence: CASSLKRGGNTEAFF. CDR3 DNA: TGTGCCAGCAGCTTGAAGAGGGGGGGGAACACTGAAGCTTTCTTT. The chain links TRBV7-2 to TRBJ1-1; possibly TRBD1 for D (6 bases). V gave up 3 bases and J gave up 1 base, with 12 bases separating them. Germline values: CDR1 SGHTA, CDR2 FQGNSA. This CDR3 is built from 15 residues.

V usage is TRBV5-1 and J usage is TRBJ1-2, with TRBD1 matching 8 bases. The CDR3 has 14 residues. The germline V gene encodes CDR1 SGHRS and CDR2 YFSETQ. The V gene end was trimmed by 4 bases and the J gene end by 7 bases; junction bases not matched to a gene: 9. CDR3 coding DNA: TGCGCCAGCAGCCCAAGGCAGGGGGCGAGTGGCTACACCTTC. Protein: CASSPRQGASGYTF.

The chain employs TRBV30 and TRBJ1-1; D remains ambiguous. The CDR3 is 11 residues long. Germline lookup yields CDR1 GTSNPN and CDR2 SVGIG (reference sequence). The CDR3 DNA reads TGTGCTGCGATAGGGAGGGCTGAAGCTTTCTTT. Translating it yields CAAIGRAEAFF.

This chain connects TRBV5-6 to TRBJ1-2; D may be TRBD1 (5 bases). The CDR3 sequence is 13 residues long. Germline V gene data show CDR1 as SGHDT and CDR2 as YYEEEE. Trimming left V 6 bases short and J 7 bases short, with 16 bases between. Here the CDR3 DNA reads TGTGCCAGCATGGGGGTTTCAGTTGGTGGCTACACCTTC. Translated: CASMGVSVGGYTF.

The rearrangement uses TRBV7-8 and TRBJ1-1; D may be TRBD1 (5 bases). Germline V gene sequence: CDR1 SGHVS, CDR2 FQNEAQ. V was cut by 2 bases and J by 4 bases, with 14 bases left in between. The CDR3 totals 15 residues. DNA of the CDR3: TGTGCCAGCAGCTTAACTCAGGGAGAGGGCACTGAAGCTTTCTTT. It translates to CASSLTQGEGTEAFF.

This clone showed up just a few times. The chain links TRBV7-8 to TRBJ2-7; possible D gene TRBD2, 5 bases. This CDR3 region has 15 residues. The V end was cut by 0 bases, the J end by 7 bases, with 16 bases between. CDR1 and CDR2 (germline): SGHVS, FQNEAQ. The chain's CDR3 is CASSLAATGMGEQYF. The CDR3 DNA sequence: TGTGCCAGCAGCTTAGCGGCGACGGGAATGGGTGAGCAGTACTTC.

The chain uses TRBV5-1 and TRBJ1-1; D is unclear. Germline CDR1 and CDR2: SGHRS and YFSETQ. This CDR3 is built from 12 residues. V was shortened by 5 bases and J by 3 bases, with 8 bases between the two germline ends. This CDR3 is CASSPGYTEAFF. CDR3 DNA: TGCGCCAGCAGTCCTGGATACACTGAAGCTTTCTTT.

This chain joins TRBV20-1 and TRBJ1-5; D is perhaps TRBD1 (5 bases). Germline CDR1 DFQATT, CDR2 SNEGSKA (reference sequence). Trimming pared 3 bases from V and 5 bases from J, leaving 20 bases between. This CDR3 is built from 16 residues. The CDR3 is CSASGGTRGYYQPQHF. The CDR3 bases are TGCAGTGCTAGTGGGGGAACGAGGGGATATTATCAGCCCCAGCATTTT.

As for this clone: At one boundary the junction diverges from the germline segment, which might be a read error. This CDR3 is CASSLATGRTSMVF. Here the CDR3 DNA reads TGTGCCAGCAGCTTAGCAACAGGGAGAACAAGTATGGTCTTC. V is TRBV7-2 and J is TRBJ2-1; D perhaps matches TRBD1 (6 bases). The CDR3 loop spans 14 amino acids. Germline V gene lookup returns CDR1 SGHTA and CDR2 FQGNSA.

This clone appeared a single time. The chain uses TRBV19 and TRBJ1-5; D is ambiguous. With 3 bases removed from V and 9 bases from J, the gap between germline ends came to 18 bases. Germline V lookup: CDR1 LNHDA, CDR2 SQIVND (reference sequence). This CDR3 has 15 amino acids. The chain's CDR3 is CASSMVGLGLTPQHF. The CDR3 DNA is TGTGCCAGTAGTATGGTCGGACTTGGGCTGACGCCCCAGCATTTT. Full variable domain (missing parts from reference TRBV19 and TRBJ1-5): DGGITQSPKYLFRKEGQNVTLSCEQNLNHDAMYWYRQDPGQGLRLIYYSQIVNDFQKGDIAEGYSVSREKKESFPLTVTSAQKNPTAFYLCASSMVGLGLTPQHFGDGTRLSIL.

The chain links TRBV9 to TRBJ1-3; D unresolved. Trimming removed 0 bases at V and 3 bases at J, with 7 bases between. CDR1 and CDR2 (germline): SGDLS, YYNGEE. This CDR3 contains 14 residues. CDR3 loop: CASSVGEFGNTIYF. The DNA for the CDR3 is TGTGCCAGCAGCGTAGGGGAATTTGGAAACACCATATATTTT.

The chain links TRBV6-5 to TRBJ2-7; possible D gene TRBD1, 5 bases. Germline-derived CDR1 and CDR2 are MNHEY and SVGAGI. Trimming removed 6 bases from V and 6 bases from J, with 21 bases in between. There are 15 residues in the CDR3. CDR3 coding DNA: TGTGCCAGCAGCACGACTCGTCCGGATAGGGGCGAGCAGTACTTC. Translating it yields CASSTTRPDRGEQYF.

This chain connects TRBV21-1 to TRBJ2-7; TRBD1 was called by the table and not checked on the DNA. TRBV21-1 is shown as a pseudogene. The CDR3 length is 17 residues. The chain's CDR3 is CASSSPPQVLPYYEQYF. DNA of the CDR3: TGTGCCAGCAGCTCCCCCCCACAGGTTCTACCATACTACGAGCAGTACTTC.

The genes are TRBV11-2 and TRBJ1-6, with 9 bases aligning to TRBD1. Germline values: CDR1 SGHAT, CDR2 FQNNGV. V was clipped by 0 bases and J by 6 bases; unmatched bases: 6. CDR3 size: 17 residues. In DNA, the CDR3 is TGTGCCAGCAGCTTAGATCGGCGGACAGGGGTTAATTCACCCCTCCACTTT. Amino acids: CASSLDRRTGVNSPLHF. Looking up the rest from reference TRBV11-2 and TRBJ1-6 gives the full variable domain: EAGVAQSPRYKIIEKRQSVAFWCNPISGHATLYWYQQILGQGPKLLIQFQNNGVVDDSQLPKDRFSAERLKGVDSTLKIQPAKLEDSAVYLCASSLDRRTGVNSPLHFGNGTRLTVT.

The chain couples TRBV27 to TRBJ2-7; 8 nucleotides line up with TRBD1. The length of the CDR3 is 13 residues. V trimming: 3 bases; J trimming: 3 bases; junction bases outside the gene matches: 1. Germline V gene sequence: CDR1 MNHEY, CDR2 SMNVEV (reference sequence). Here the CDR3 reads CASSFGQGYEQYF. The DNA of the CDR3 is TGTGCCAGCAGTTTTGGACAGGGCTACGAGCAGTACTTC.

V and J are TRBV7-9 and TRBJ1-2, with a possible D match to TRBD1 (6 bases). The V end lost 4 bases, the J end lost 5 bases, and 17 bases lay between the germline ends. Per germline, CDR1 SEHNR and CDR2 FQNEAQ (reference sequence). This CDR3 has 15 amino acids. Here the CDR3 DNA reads TGTGCCAGCAGCTCGCTCGGGGGGCCGGGATATGGCTACACCTTC. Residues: CASSSLGGPGYGYTF. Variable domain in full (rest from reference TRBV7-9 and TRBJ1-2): DTGVSQNPRHKITKRGQNVTFRCDPISEHNRLYWYRQTLGQGPEFLTYFQNEAQLEKSRLLSDRFSAERPKGSFSTLEIQRTEQGDSAMYLCASSSLGGPGYGYTFGSGTRLTVV.

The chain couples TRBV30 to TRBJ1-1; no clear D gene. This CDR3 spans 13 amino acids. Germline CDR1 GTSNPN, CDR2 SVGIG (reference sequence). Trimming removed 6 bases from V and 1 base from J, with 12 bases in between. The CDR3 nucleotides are TGTGCCTGCTCGCCGCGGCGGAACACTGAAGCTTTCTTT. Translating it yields CACSPRRNTEAFF.

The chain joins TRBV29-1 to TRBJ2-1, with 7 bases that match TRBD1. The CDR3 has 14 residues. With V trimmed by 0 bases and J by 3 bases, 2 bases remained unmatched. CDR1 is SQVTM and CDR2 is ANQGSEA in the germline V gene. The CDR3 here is CSVEDNRGYNEQFF. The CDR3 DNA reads TGCAGCGTTGAAGATAACAGGGGCTACAATGAGCAGTTCTTC.

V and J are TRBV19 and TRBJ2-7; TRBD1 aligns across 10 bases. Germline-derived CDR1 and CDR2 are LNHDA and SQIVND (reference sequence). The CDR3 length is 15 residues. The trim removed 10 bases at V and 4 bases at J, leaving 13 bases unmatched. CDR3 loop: CATIIRQGARYEQYF. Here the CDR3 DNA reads TGTGCCACTATCATTCGACAGGGGGCGCGGTACGAGCAGTACTTC. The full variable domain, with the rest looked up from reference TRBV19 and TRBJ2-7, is DGGITQSPKYLFRKEGQNVTLSCEQNLNHDAMYWYRQDPGQGLRLIYYSQIVNDFQKGDIAEGYSVSREKKESFPLTVTSAQKNPTAFYLCATIIRQGARYEQYFGPGTRLTVT.

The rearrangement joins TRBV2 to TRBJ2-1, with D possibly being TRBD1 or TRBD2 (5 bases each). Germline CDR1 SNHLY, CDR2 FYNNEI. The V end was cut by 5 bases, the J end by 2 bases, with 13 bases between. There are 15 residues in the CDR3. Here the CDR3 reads CASSRTDRTYNEQFF. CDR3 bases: TGTGCCAGCAGTCGGACTGACAGAACCTACAATGAGCAGTTCTTC.

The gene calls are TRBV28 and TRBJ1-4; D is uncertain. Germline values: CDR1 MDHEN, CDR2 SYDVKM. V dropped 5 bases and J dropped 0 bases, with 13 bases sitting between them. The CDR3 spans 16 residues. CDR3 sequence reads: CASSLLGAATNEKLFF. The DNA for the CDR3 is TGTGCCAGCAGTCTGCTTGGTGCCGCAACTAATGAAAAACTGTTTTTT.

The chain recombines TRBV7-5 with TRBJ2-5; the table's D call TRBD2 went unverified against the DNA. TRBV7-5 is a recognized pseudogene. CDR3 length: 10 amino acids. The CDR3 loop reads CVRSLYPRNF. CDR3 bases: TGTGTCAGAAGCTTATACCCGCGCAACTTC.